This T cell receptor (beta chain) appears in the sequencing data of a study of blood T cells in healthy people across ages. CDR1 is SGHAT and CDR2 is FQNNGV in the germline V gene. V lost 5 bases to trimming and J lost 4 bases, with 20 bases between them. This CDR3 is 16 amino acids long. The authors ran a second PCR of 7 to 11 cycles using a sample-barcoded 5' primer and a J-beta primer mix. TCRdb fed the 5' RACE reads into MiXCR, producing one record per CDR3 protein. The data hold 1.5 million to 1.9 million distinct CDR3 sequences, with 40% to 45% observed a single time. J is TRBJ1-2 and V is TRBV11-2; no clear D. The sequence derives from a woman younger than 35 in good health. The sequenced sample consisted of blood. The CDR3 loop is CASSPTFVVEPYGYTF. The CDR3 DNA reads TGTGCCAGCAGCCCCACCTTCGTGGTGGAACCCTATGGCTACACCTTC.